The sequence of this TCR beta chain was determined in a study of cytomegalovirus exposure and HLA in healthy donors. The overall study: A subsequent analysis reported that the roughly 120 validation repertoires were produced on the same platform that had also been used for the roughly 700 first-cohort repertoires. Whole-study results and caveats: Associated with cytomegalovirus, according to the listing, were 170 or so TCR beta chains.

The CDR3 extends over 16 amino acids. Germline assignment: CDR1 KGHSH and CDR2 LQKENI. V lost 2 bases and J 3 bases, leaving 16 bases between the germline ends. On this clone: Its antigen remains unknown.

The approximately 130-subject validation cohort, separate from the approximately 670-subject first cohort, included the donors. TCRdb's copy holds only in-frame clones and misses some; the assay was immunoSEQ multiplex PCR. Of 250,000 to 300,000 clones in the sample, around 87% are singletons; the top ten hold roughly 0.38%. The source is a young woman in good health and CMV-seronegative. The chain carries TRBV18 and TRBJ2-5, with TRBD2 as a possible D gene (7 bases). Sequenced input: PBMCs. In nucleotides, the CDR3 is TGTGCCAGCTCACCAGACTTGGGGGGGCTCAAAGAGACCCAGTACTTC. It encodes CASSPDLGGLKETQYF.